This T cell receptor beta chain was sequenced in a study of cytomegalovirus exposure and HLA in healthy donors. Study findings and constraints: Through in vitro validation, three CMV-associated chains were shown to be specific for CMV antigens. Among TCR beta chains, those listed as cytomegalovirus-associated numbered fewer than 200. Rare TCR sequences predominated, though certain public TCRs were found in many donors. In the 120 validation repertoires, approximately 94% of cluster scores exceeded 0, per a later analysis.

With respect to this clone: Its antigen remains unidentified.

There are 14 residues in the CDR3. Germline V lookup: CDR1 MNHNS, CDR2 SASEGT. V lost 4 bases and J lost 3, with 12 bases in between. The repertoire was sequenced with immunoSEQ multiplex PCR; TCRdb's copy has only in-frame clones and lacks some. The sample includes tens of thousands of clones, 95% to 97% seen only once; the top ten take 1.5% to 2%. The chain has TRBV6-1 and TRBJ1-2, with D unclear. The sample consisted of PBMCs. The receptor's source is a man aged 18 to 30 in good health and CMV-seropositive. CDR3 in amino acids: CASSVGTEHYGYTF. The DNA for the CDR3 is TGTGCCAGCAGTGTCGGTACAGAACACTATGGCTACACCTTC.